The 16 T cell receptor beta chains given below trace back to one sample, sequenced in a study of a mutant IDH1 vaccine in newly diagnosed glioma. This table comes from immunoSEQ multiplex PCR, and its TCRdb copy is limited to in-frame clones, with some not included. The table has under 150,000 clones, 80% seen once; the top ten hold 4.5% to 7%. Time point here: week 11, during vaccination. Vaccine doses each comprised 300 ug of mutant IDH1 20-mer peptide, with topical imiquimod. No antigens are known for them. The sequenced sample was PBMCs, obtained from a glioma patient whose treatment included an IDH1 peptide vaccine. These receptors came from a man aged 35 to 55 with glioma.

J is TRBJ1-5 and V is TRBV6-5, with D possibly TRBD1 on 5 matching bases. This CDR3 is built from 10 residues. V was trimmed by 8 bases and J by 7 bases, leaving 6 bases between them. Germline V lookup: CDR1 MNHEY, CDR2 SVGAGI. The CDR3 DNA reads as TGTGCCAGCGGGGGGCAGCCCCAGCATTTT. This gives the protein CASGGQPQHF.

This clone was seen more than once but under ten times. The rearrangement joins TRBV30 to TRBJ2-1, with D perhaps TRBD1 or TRBD2 (5 bases each). Trimming pared 0 bases from V and 15 bases from J, leaving 15 bases between. The CDR3 sequence is 12 residues long. The V gene's germline CDR1 is GTSNPN and CDR2 SVGIG (reference sequence). This CDR3 is CAWSVDGGAGFF. The CDR3 DNA is TGTGCCTGGAGTGTAGATGGGGGAGCTGGGTTCTTC. The full variable domain, rest sourced from reference TRBV30 and TRBJ2-1, is SQTIHQWPATLVQPVGSPLSLECTVEGTSNPNLYWYRQAAGRGLQLLFYSVGIGQISSEVPQNLSASRPQDRQFILSSKKLLLSDSGFYLCAWSVDGGAGFFGPGTRLTVL.

This clone was detected a few times. The V gene is TRBV5-1, the J gene TRBJ1-5, with 7 nucleotides matching TRBD1. The CDR3 runs to 15 residues. V gave up 2 bases and J gave up 4 bases; unmatched junction bases: 6. Germline V gene data show CDR1 as SGHRS and CDR2 as YFSETQ. The CDR3 DNA is TGCGCCAGCAGCTTTGGAGACAGGGATAATCAGCCCCAGCATTTT. Translated, it gives CASSFGDRDNQPQHF.

CDR3 sequence: CATTVRRGGSYEQYF. For the CDR3, the DNA is TGTGCCACCACAGTGCGGAGGGGGGGCTCCTACGAGCAGTACTTC. This chain connects TRBV7-2 to TRBJ2-7; TRBD2 might be the D (7 bases). CDR1 SGHTA and CDR2 FQGNSA come from the germline V gene. The CDR3 contains 15 residues. Trimming stripped 10 bases from V and 0 bases from J, with 19 bases between.

This sequence joins TRBV6-4 and TRBJ1-6; possibly TRBD1 for D (5 bases). The CDR3 sequence is 14 residues long. The V end was cut by 6 bases, the J end by 4 bases, with 10 bases between. Germline V gene sequence: CDR1 MRHNA, CDR2 SNTAGT. The CDR3 protein is CASSREGYNSPLHF. The DNA of the CDR3 is TGTGCCAGCAGCCGAGAGGGGTATAATTCACCCCTCCACTTT.

This clone appeared a single time. The chain has TRBV4-1 and TRBJ2-6; 7 positions agree with TRBD1. J gave up 1 base and V 4 bases, and 13 bases lay outside the gene matches. This CDR3 has 19 amino acids. Germline V gives CDR1 MGHRA, CDR2 YSYEKL. The CDR3 DNA reads as TGCGCCAGCAGCCCACGAGGAGGACAGGCCCCTTCTGGGGCCAACGTCCTGACTTTC. It encodes CASSPRGGQAPSGANVLTF.

This clone was recorded a few times. The same CDR3 arises from other DNA sequences in this sample as well. V is TRBV6-5 and J is TRBJ2-5; TRBD1 is a possible D gene (6 bases). The CDR3 is made up of 15 amino acids. V lost 4 bases and J 2 bases, leaving 14 bases between the germline ends. Looked up from germline, CDR1 is MNHEY and CDR2 is SVGAGI. CDR3 sequence (DNA): TGTGCCAGCAGTTCCACGTCGGGGACACAAGAGACCCAGTACTTC. It is translated as CASSSTSGTQETQYF.

V and J are TRBV7-8 and TRBJ2-7; D call uncertain. This CDR3 is 16 amino acids long. V lost 0 bases and J lost 0, with 12 bases in between. CDR1 is SGHVS and CDR2 is FQNEAQ in the germline V gene. CDR3 DNA: TGTGCCAGCAGCTTAGCCCAAGAGACTCCCTCCTACGAGCAGTACTTC. Protein: CASSLAQETPSYEQYF.

The chain is built from TRBV7-2 and TRBJ1-1; tentatively, D is TRBD1 (6 bases). Deletions cut 5 bases from V and 1 base from J, with 14 bases between. CDR3 length: 15 amino acids. Germline V lookup: CDR1 SGHTA, CDR2 FQGNSA. Here the CDR3 reads CASSQGRGANTEAFF. The CDR3 bases are TGTGCCAGCAGCCAGGGGAGGGGCGCGAACACTGAAGCTTTCTTT.

The genes are TRBV9 and TRBJ2-3, with D uncertain. CDR1 is SGDLS and CDR2 is YYNGEE in the germline V gene. The CDR3 loop spans 15 amino acids. Trimming cost V 0 bases and J 2 bases, with 10 bases left between them. CDR3 DNA: TGTGCCAGCAGCGTAGACCCCAGGACCACAGATACGCAGTATTTT. It translates to CASSVDPRTTDTQYF. Full variable domain (missing parts from reference TRBV9 and TRBJ2-3): DSGVTQTPKHLITATGQRVTLRCSPRSGDLSVYWYQQSLDQGLQFLIQYYNGEERAKGNILERFSAQQFPDLHSELNLSSLELGDSALYFCASSVDPRTTDTQYFGPGTRLTVL.

CDR3 sequence (DNA): TGTGCTAGTGGTTATACCTCTGGAAACACCATATATTTT. Its protein product is CASGYTSGNTIYF. The chain carries TRBV12-5 and TRBJ1-3; no clear D. The CDR3 has 13 residues. V was shortened by 4 bases and J by 0 bases, with 4 bases between the two germline ends. The germline V gene has CDR1 LGHNT and CDR2 FRNRAP. Combining the CDR3 with reference TRBV12-5 and TRBJ1-3 gives the whole variable domain DARVTQTPRHKVTEMGQEVTMRCQPILGHNTVFWYRQTMMQGLELLAYFRNRAPLDDSGMPKDRFSAEMPDATLATLKIQPSEPRDSAVYFCASGYTSGNTIYFGEGSWLTVV.

This chain joins TRBV18 and TRBJ1-2; D remains unclear. The germline V gene encodes CDR1 KGHSH and CDR2 LQKENI. CDR3 length: 14 amino acids. V dropped 3 bases and J dropped 6 bases, with 14 bases sitting between them. The CDR3 here is CASSPDIGRDGYTF. The CDR3 bases are TGTGCCAGCTCACCCGACATCGGTAGGGATGGCTACACCTTC. The full variable domain, with the rest looked up from reference TRBV18 and TRBJ1-2, is NAGVMQNPRHLVRRRGQEARLRCSPMKGHSHVYWYRQLPEEGLKFMVYLQKENIIDESGMPKERFSAEFPKEGPSILRIQQVVRGDSAAYFCASSPDIGRDGYTFGSGTRLTVV.

This clone was seen a handful of times. This chain links TRBV5-4 with TRBJ2-5; 9 positions agree with TRBD2. CDR1 is SGHNT, CDR2 YYREEE, per germline (reference sequence). With 0 bases clipped from V and 5 bases from J, the junction kept 5 bases outside the gene matches. This CDR3 has 15 amino acids. The CDR3 spells CASSLDSGRWETQYF. The CDR3 DNA reads as TGTGCCAGCAGCTTGGACAGCGGGAGGTGGGAGACCCAGTACTTC.

The J gene is TRBJ2-1, the V gene TRBV25-1, with TRBD1 matching 7 bases. The V segment lost 1 base and the J segment 5 bases; nucleotides outside the gene matches: 5. Germline CDR1 is MGHDK and CDR2 is SYGVNS. There are 15 residues in the CDR3. CDR3 in DNA: TGTGCCAGCAGTGAATTGGGCGACAGGGACAATGAGCAGTTCTTC. This encodes CASSELGDRDNEQFF.

This chain connects TRBV9 to TRBJ1-2; a possible D gene is TRBD1 (6 bases). There are 15 residues in the CDR3. Germline V gene sequence: CDR1 SGDLS, CDR2 YYNGEE. The germline V and J ends were trimmed by 3 bases and 4 bases, with 16 bases remaining between them. The CDR3 DNA reads as TGTGCCAGCAGCGAGGCCCCCAGGGGTTCCTATGGCTACACCTTC. Protein product: CASSEAPRGSYGYTF.

V usage is TRBV5-1 and J usage is TRBJ2-6; 7 bases map to TRBD2. Per germline, CDR1 SGHRS and CDR2 YFSETQ. The CDR3 is 14 amino acids. The V gene end was trimmed by 5 bases and the J gene end by 3 bases; junction bases not matched to a gene: 2. The CDR3 region is CASRGGYGANVLTF. The CDR3 DNA sequence: TGCGCCAGCAGGGGAGGGTATGGGGCCAACGTCCTGACTTTC.